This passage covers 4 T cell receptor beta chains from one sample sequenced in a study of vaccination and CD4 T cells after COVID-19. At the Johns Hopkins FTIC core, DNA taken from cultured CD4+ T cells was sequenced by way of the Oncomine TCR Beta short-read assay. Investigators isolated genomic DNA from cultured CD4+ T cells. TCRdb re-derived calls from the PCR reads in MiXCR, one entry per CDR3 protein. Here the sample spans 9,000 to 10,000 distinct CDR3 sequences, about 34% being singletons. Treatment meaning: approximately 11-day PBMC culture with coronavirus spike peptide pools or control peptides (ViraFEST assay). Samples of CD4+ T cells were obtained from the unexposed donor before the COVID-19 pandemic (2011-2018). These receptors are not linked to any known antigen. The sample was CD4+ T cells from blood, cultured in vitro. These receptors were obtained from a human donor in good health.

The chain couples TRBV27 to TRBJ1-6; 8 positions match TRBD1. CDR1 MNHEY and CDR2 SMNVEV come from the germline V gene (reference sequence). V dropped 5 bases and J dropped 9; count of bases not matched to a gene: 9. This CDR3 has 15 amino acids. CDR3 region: CASSPRQGQASPLHF. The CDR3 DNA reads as TGTGCCAGCAGTCCCCGACAGGGGCAGGCTTCACCCCTCCACTTT.

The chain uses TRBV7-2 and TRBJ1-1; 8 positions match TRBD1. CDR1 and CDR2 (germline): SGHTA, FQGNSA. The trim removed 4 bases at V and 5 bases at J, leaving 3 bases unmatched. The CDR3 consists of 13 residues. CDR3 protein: CASSSQGGTEAFF. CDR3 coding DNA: TGTGCCAGCAGCTCACAGGGGGGAACTGAAGCTTTCTTT.

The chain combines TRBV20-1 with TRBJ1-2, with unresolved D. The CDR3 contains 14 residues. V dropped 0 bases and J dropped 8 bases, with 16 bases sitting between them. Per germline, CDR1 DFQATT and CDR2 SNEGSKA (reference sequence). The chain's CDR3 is CSAREPDPTEGYTF. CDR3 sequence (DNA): TGCAGTGCTAGAGAACCCGACCCCACGGAAGGCTACACCTTC.

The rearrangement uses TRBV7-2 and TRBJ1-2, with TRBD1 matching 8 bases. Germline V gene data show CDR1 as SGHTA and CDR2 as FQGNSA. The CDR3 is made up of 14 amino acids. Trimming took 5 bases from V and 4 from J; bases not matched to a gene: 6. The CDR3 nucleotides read TGTGCCAGCAGCCGTTCGACAGGGGCCTATGGCTACACCTTC. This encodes CASSRSTGAYGYTF.